Listed here is a single T cell receptor (beta chain). These data are taken from a study of blood T cell repertoires in COVID-19. Produced via immunoSEQ multiplex PCR; TCRdb's table is partial and in-frame only. The data show around 130,000 clones, about four fifths seen once. The CDR3 loop spans 18 amino acids. J gave up 4 bases and V 6 bases, and 20 bases lay outside the gene matches. Germline loops: CDR1 SEHNR, CDR2 FQNEAQ (reference sequence). V usage is TRBV7-9 and J usage is TRBJ2-7; 8 bases are a match to TRBD1. Specimen: PBMCs or T cells enriched from blood (not recorded which). This receptor was taken from a woman under 30 who had been exposed to COVID-19. For the CDR3, the DNA is TGTGCCAGCAGTTCCACAGGGGGGCCGGAGACTAGTCGTTACGAGCAGTACTTC. This sequence encodes CASSSTGGPETSRYEQYF.